This T cell receptor (beta chain) was sequenced during a study of blood T cells in healthy people across ages (dated by TCRdb to about 2015). A note on the overall study: In model experiments, template switching captured about one uniquely barcoded TCR beta cDNA molecule for every two T cells. The study measured age-related changes in TCR beta repertoire diversity using deep sequencing normalized with unique cDNA molecular identifiers. The donors were divided into four age groups: young (average roughly 17 years), middle-aged (about 40), aged (around 59) and long-lived (around 87). To avoid experimental bias, donors of different ages were spread randomly across the sequencing lanes. The study analyzed two additional independent replicas of 1 million unique cDNA reads from the same blood draw for two donors, one aged 18 to 29 and one aged 80 or older. Broader findings and caveats from the paper: As age increased, observed TCR beta diversity per million T cells dropped in a roughly linear way, and a significant reduction was already evident by age 40. Donor CMV infection status was unknown, potentially confounding age-related changes in expanded clonotypes. Because profiling used bulk unsorted PBMCs, naive and antigen-experienced compartments could not be compared conclusively. Compared with the aged group, the long-lived group had more naive CD4+ T cells, fewer expanded clones and increased TCR diversity, suggesting age selection. Total diversity estimates from one million sequenced T cells were considered lower bounds and underestimates. Observed TCR beta diversity correlated strongly with the percentage of naive T cells measured by flow cytometry.

About this clonotype: No antigen is known for it. Nothing much larger sits one base from this clone, and base qualities are not available.

Systemically healthy Caucasian individuals from Russia, 39 in total and aged about 6 to 95 years, were included as donors. Each donor gave 8 to 10 milliliters of peripheral blood, drawn into EDTA-treated Vacutainer tubes. Ficoll-Paque density-gradient centrifugation was used to isolate PBMCs, with at least 6.5 million per sample. Trizol reagent was used to extract total RNA from PBMCs, with at least 5.5 micrograms per sample. For every donor, flow cytometry on a PBMC aliquot measured the percentage of naive CD45RAhigh/CD27high T cells. Reading from cysteine to phenylalanine, the CDR3 counts 13 amino acids. The DNA shown is the 39-base CDR3, in frame from base 1. In the germline V gene (reference sequence), CDR1 corresponds to LGHDT and CDR2 to YNNKEL. Library preparation was by 5' RACE. The instrument given in TCRdb is Illumina HiSeq 2500. A second about 7 to 11 cycle PCR used a sample-barcoded 5' primer and a J-beta primer mix. Each TCR beta cDNA molecule received a unique molecular identifier from a template-switch 5' adaptor carrying 12 random nucleotides. Each sample yielded at least 2.5 million CDR3-containing paired-end reads. First-strand cDNA synthesis was performed from all RNA using the Mint cDNA synthesis kit, with priming by a TRBC-specific oligonucleotide. All cDNA was treated with uracil-DNA glycosylase and then went through a first 18-cycle PCR with the universal primers M1SS and BC2_uni_R. Processing in the source paper ran as follows. For normalization, 1 million high-quality reads were randomly selected from each sample, with every read carrying a distinct molecular identifier. Instead of being binned into consensus sequences, reads that shared molecular identifiers were thrown out. CDR3 identification, clonotype clustering and error correction used MiTCR with a Q25 quality threshold and the strictest error-elimination algorithm. A nonparametric unseen species model with Euler transformation was used to estimate lower-bound total TCR beta diversity. Clones were called with MiXCR by TCRdb after fastp trimmed the public reads at Q25, and only in-frame beta chains were retained. Here each entry gathers all rows of one CDR3 protein and keeps the most common genes and DNA. TCRdb's processing, not the study's, gives the V and J calls here. A total of approximately 800,000 distinct CDR3 sequences appear in this sample, 53% of them only once. The top ten constitute about 42% of the sample.

This sequence was found in a man older than 75 in good health. What was sequenced was blood. Recombination connected TRBV3-1 to TRBJ1-6, with a weak D call of TRBD1 (6 bases match). The nucleotide sequence is TGTGCTAGTGGCCAGGGGACGGATTCACCCCTCCACTTT. Translated, it reads CASGQGTDSPLHF. With the portions outside the CDR3 filled from the reference TRBV3-1 and TRBJ1-6 genes, the complete variable region becomes DTAVSQTPKYLVTQMGNDKSIKCEQNLGHDTMYWYKQDSKKFLKIMFSYNNKELIINETVPNRFSPKSPDKAHLNLHINSLELGDSAVYFCASGQGTDSPLHFGNGTRLTVT.